This T cell receptor (beta chain) was profiled in a study of shared clonotypes between healthy human individuals. Trimming took 7 bases from V and 7 from J; bases not matched to a gene: 6. Germline V gene lookup returns CDR1 ENHRY and CDR2 SYGVKD. This CDR3 contains 14 residues. Repertoires were generated with immunoSEQ multiplex PCR, while TCRdb's copy carries only in-frame clones and drops some. The data hold a few million clones, with more than 90% observed a single time. This clone appeared once. This receptor was identified in a man between 18 and 35 years old in good health. V and J are TRBV10-3 and TRBJ2-1, with 11 bases that match TRBD2. Sequencing was performed on naive CD4+ T cells sorted from blood. Subset in this sample: CD45RA+ positively selected. For the CDR3, the DNA is TGTGCCATCACCGTGACTAGCGGGGTAAATGAGCAGTTCTTC. Protein sequence: CAITVTSGVNEQFF.